This entry features one T cell receptor beta chain sequence. These data come from a study of CD8 T cells in Susac syndrome. Roughly 0.45 to 1 ug RNA was reverse transcribed with random hexamers. One entry per CDR3 protein results from TCRdb running MiXCR on the immunoSEQ multiplex PCR reads. Altogether more than 150,000 distinct CDR3 sequences are present, around 94% being singletons, with the ten largest covering over 0.12%. The TCR comes from a human donor in good health. The sample was CD4+ T cells from PBMCs.

In nucleotides, the CDR3 is TGTGCCAGCGGTTATGAGCAGTTCTTC. Translated: CASGYEQFF. V and J are TRBV9 and TRBJ2-1, with no clear D. Trimming removed 7 bases from V and 8 bases from J, with 4 bases in between. Germline CDR1 reads SGDLS; CDR2 reads YYNGEE. This CDR3 region has 9 residues. The full variable domain, in which reference TRBV9 and TRBJ2-1 provide the parts outside the CDR3, is DSGVTQTPKHLITATGQRVTLRCSPRSGDLSVYWYQQSLDQGLQFLIQYYNGEERAKGNILERFSAQQFPDLHSELNLSSLELGDSALYFCASGYEQFFGPGTRLTVL.